Below are 15 T cell receptor beta chains sequenced from a single sample in a study of OX40 agonist ivuxolimab in advanced cancers. Generated by immunoSEQ multiplex PCR, the TCRdb table keeps only in-frame clones and is missing some. The data hold tens of thousands of clones, with about 85% observed a single time. This sample comprised CD4+ or CD8+ T cells sorted from blood, obtained in a trial of the OX40 agonist ivuxolimab. The receptors shown here come from an adult with an advanced solid tumor such as melanoma, head and neck, liver or kidney cancer.

The V call is TRBV7-6, the J call TRBJ1-2, with D maybe TRBD1 (5 bases). This CDR3 is built from 14 residues. Germline lookup yields CDR1 SGHVS and CDR2 FNYEAQ. Trimming left V 4 bases short and J 5 bases short, with 14 bases between. CDR3 bases: TGTGCCAGCAGCTACGGCGGGGCTGAATATGGCTACACCTTC. Translating it yields CASSYGGAEYGYTF.

The chain uses TRBV7-3 and TRBJ2-6; D is unclear. This CDR3 comprises 14 residues. Trimming left V 5 bases short and J 0 bases short, with 5 bases between. Germline assignment: CDR1 SGHTA and CDR2 FQGTGA. The CDR3 nucleotides read TGTGCCAGCAGCCAATCCTCTGGGGCCAACGTCCTGACTTTC. Translated, it gives CASSQSSGANVLTF.

The chain has TRBV18 and TRBJ1-2; D gene uncertain. The V end was cut by 3 bases, the J end by 4 bases, with 15 bases between. The CDR3 totals 15 residues. Germline CDR1 KGHSH, CDR2 LQKENI. The CDR3 DNA follows: TGTGCCAGCTCACCGTCAGATTCGACCTTCTATGGCTACACCTTC. It yields the protein CASSPSDSTFYGYTF.

The chain is built from TRBV2 and TRBJ2-5, with 12 bases identical to TRBD2. Germline V gene sequence: CDR1 SNHLY, CDR2 FYNNEI. The CDR3 loop spans 14 amino acids. The V gene end was trimmed by 4 bases and the J gene end by 3 bases; junction bases not matched to a gene: 0. This CDR3 is CASSGTSGKETQYF. CDR3 in DNA: TGTGCCAGCAGTGGGACTAGCGGGAAAGAGACCCAGTACTTC. The complete variable domain, with remaining parts taken from reference TRBV2 and TRBJ2-5, reads EPEVTQTPSHQVTQMGQEVILRCVPISNHLYFYWYRQILGQKVEFLVSFYNNEISEKSEIFDDQFSVERPDGSNFTLKIRSTKLEDSAMYFCASSGTSGKETQYFGPGTRLLVL.

The rearrangement links TRBV29-1 to TRBJ2-7; D may be TRBD1 or TRBD2 (5 bases each). This CDR3 comprises 14 residues. Trimming took off 3 bases at V and 2 bases at J, with 14 bases between the two ends. Germline V gene data show CDR1 as SQVTM and CDR2 as ANQGSEA. In nucleotides, the CDR3 is TGCAGCGTTGAGCCGGTGGGGGAGCCCTACGAGCAGTACTTC. It yields the protein CSVEPVGEPYEQYF.

V gene TRBV20-1 combines with J gene TRBJ2-3, with a tentative D call TRBD1 (6 bases). Germline V gene sequence: CDR1 DFQATT, CDR2 SNEGSKA (reference sequence). CDR3 length equals 11 residues. DNA of the CDR3: TGCAGGGCAGGGGGCACAGATACGCAGTATTTT. This sequence encodes CRAGGTDTQYF.

J is TRBJ1-5 and V is TRBV28; D may be TRBD1 (5 bases). The CDR3 is 15 amino acids. Looked up from germline, CDR1 is MDHEN and CDR2 is SYDVKM. Trimming took off 4 bases at V and 1 base at J, with 11 bases between the two ends. The CDR3 DNA reads as TGTGCCAGCAGTTCCTTCTGGGGGAGCAATCAGCCCCAGCATTTT. It translates to CASSSFWGSNQPQHF.

This chain uses TRBV28 with TRBJ1-5, with D uncertain. This CDR3 has 14 amino acids. V was pared by 7 bases and J by 1 base, with 11 bases between. The V gene's germline CDR1 is MDHEN and CDR2 SYDVKM. This CDR3 is CASTTDASNQPQHF. The DNA for the CDR3 is TGTGCCAGCACCACCGACGCCAGCAATCAGCCCCAGCATTTT.

The CDR3 loop is CASSGDWRPTYTQYF. The CDR3 DNA reads TGTGCCAGCAGCGGCGACTGGAGGCCCACGTATACGCAGTATTTT. V gene TRBV9 combines with J gene TRBJ2-3; possibly TRBD2 for D (5 bases). Germline CDR1 and CDR2: SGDLS and YYNGEE. V was clipped by 3 bases and J by 7 bases, with 18 bases between them. The CDR3 is 15 amino acids.

The chain combines TRBV12-5 with TRBJ1-3; 9 bases line up with TRBD1. CDR3 length: 15 residues. V dropped 5 bases and J dropped 0; count of bases not matched to a gene: 2. Germline-derived CDR1 and CDR2 are LGHNT and FRNRAP. CDR3 bases: TGTGCTAGTGGTCGGGGACAGGGCTCTGGAAACACCATATATTTT. It translates to CASGRGQGSGNTIYF.

The chain has TRBV5-1 and TRBJ2-5, with 7 bases fitting TRBD1. V dropped 0 bases and J dropped 2; count of bases not matched to a gene: 7. Germline assignment: CDR1 SGHRS and CDR2 YFSETQ. The CDR3 covers 16 residues. CDR3 region: CASSLDSGTEQETQYF. The CDR3 DNA follows: TGCGCCAGCAGCTTGGATTCCGGGACAGAACAAGAGACCCAGTACTTC.

CDR3 sequence reads: CASSLGLAGGSDTQYF. The CDR3 nucleotides are TGTGCCAGCAGCTTGGGACTAGCGGGGGGTTCAGATACGCAGTATTTT. The rearrangement links TRBV7-3 to TRBJ2-3; 15 positions agree with TRBD2. The CDR3 sequence is 16 residues long. Trimming removed 3 bases from V and 4 bases from J; junction bases left unmatched: 2. The germline V gene has CDR1 SGHTA and CDR2 FQGTGA.

This chain's CDR3 is CASSERRGSFSGANVLTF. The CDR3 DNA sequence: TGTGCCAGCAGTGAGCGGAGGGGCTCCTTCTCTGGGGCCAACGTCCTGACTTTC. The chain recombines TRBV6-1 with TRBJ2-6; a possible D gene is TRBD2 (6 bases). This CDR3 region has 18 residues. In germline, CDR1 is MNHNS, CDR2 SASEGT. Trimming cost V 3 bases and J 0 bases, with 15 bases left between them.

The chain carries TRBV5-1 and TRBJ1-1; the D gene is possibly TRBD1 (6 bases). The V gene lost 4 bases and the J gene lost 2 bases, with 12 bases spanning the gap. The CDR3 has 14 amino acids. Germline V lookup: CDR1 SGHRS, CDR2 YFSETQ. CDR3 sequence (DNA): TGCGCCAGCAGCGGACAGTCTTCAAACACTGAAGCTTTCTTT. Its translation: CASSGQSSNTEAFF.

This clone was observed a handful of times. The V call is TRBV5-1, the J call TRBJ2-7; TRBD1 might be the D (5 bases). The germline gives CDR1 SGHRS, CDR2 YFSETQ. V lost 9 bases and J 0 bases, leaving 16 bases between the germline ends. The CDR3 consists of 14 residues. The DNA of the CDR3 is TGCGCCACCAAACCAGAAGGGGACTCCTACGAGCAGTACTTC. This gives the protein CATKPEGDSYEQYF.